The entry that follows covers one T cell receptor (beta chain) sequence. Its target is unknown. This sample was included in a study of shared clonotypes between healthy human individuals. Terminally differentiated effector memory CD45RA+ cells were left out of the naive CD8 fraction, which was CD45RO-negative and positively selected for CCR7. Study observations and caveats: Naive subsets usually exceeded memory subsets in estimated richness.

The CDR3 has 14 residues. Trimming removed 5 bases at V and 0 bases at J, with 8 bases between. Germline CDR1 reads LNHDA; CDR2 reads SQIVND (reference sequence). Splitting of each subset's genomic DNA was done evenly across several immunoSEQ plates. Assay: immunoSEQ multiplex PCR; the TCRdb copy retains only in-frame clones and omits some. The sample lists roughly 650,000 clones; about 96% were seen once. The specimen was naive CD8+ T cells sorted from blood. V is TRBV19 and J is TRBJ1-3; D gene unclear. The TCR comes from a woman in her thirties in good health. CDR3 sequence (DNA): TGTGCCAGTAGTGCGTACAGCTCTGGAAACACCATATATTTT. Protein sequence: CASSAYSSGNTIYF.